The rows below give T cell receptor beta chains drawn from one sample of a study of regulatory T cells in long-lasting Graves disease. A single record per CDR3 protein comes from TCRdb applying MiXCR to the multiplex PCR reads. Among 650,000 to 850,000 distinct CDR3 sequences listed, 25% to 35% were seen once. Specimen: peripheral blood mononuclear cells (PBMCs), collected when the disease was refractory, from a patient treated with antithyroid drugs. The receptors derive from a female donor with Graves disease. The CDR3 runs from the conserved cysteine through the conserved F or W. Each record gives: D gene, clone size, V gene, J gene, CDR3 protein, CDR3 DNA. D genes are given only for firm matches. Clone size is stated in some rows and not others, as once, few, many or a class when expanded.

TRBD2	many	TRBV6-2/TRBV6-3	TRBJ2-7	CASSRQAGGYEQYF	TGTGCCAGCAGTAGGCAAGCGGGAGGCTACGAGCAGTACTTC
.	few	TRBV6-2/TRBV6-3	TRBJ2-1	CASSQGQALGEQFF	TGTGCCAGCAGCCAGGGGCAGGCCCTGGGGGAGCAGTTCTTC
.	few	TRBV15	TRBJ1-5	CATSRLGNGSNQPQHF	TGTGCCACCAGCAGACTGGGAAACGGGTCAAATCAGCCCCAGCATTTT
TRBD1	.	TRBV3-1	TRBJ1-2	CASSQVLRQGAGGYTF	TGTGCCAGCAGCCAAGTACTTCGCCAGGGGGCCGGTGGCTACACCTTC
TRBD1	many	TRBV27	TRBJ1-6	CASSSGQSNSPLHF	TGTGCCAGCAGTTCGGGACAGAGTAATTCACCCCTCCACTTT
.	.	TRBV5-1	TRBJ2-1	CASFRGPEGGEQFF	TGCGCCAGCTTCCGGGGACCGGAGGGAGGTGAGCAGTTCTTC
.	many	TRBV12-3/TRBV12-4	TRBJ2-5	CASSSRRDQNRETQYF	TGTGCCAGCAGTTCTCGCCGGGACCAAAATCGGGAGACCCAGTACTTC
.	.	TRBV6-1	TRBJ1-1	CASRTLDRLSTEAFF	TGTGCCAGCAGAACCCTAGACAGGCTGTCAACTGAAGCTTTCTTT
.	few	TRBV7-9	TRBJ1-1	CASSRRGITEAFF	TGTGCCAGCAGCCGAAGGGGGATCACTGAAGCTTTCTTT
.	few	TRBV11-2	TRBJ2-3	CASSLDRGSDTQYF	TGTGCCAGCAGCTTAGATCGGGGGTCAGATACGCAGTATTTT
.	many	TRBV11-2	TRBJ1-1	CASSTGWGGTEAFF	TGTGCCAGCAGCACCGGATGGGGCGGCACTGAAGCTTTCTTT
.	.	TRBV29-1	TRBJ1-1	CSATSGNLNTEAFF	TGCAGCGCCACCTCGGGGAACTTGAACACTGAAGCTTTCTTT
.	many	TRBV28	TRBJ2-7	CASSSLKREQYF	TGTGCCAGCAGTTCGCTTAAACGCGAGCAGTACTTC
TRBD1	.	TRBV12-5	TRBJ2-5	CASGVGTGETQYF	TGTGCTAGTGGTGTCGGGACAGGGGAGACCCAGTACTTC
.	.	TRBV30	TRBJ2-7	CAWSVSGSHEQYF	TGTGCCTGGAGTGTGTCAGGGAGCCACGAGCAGTACTTC
TRBD2	.	TRBV5-1	TRBJ2-7	CASSLWEGGHYEQYF	TGCGCCAGCAGCTTGTGGGAGGGCGGTCACTACGAGCAGTACTTC
.	.	TRBV6-2/TRBV6-3	TRBJ2-1	CASSYAQVNEQFF	TGTGCCAGCAGTTACGCGCAGGTCAATGAGCAGTTCTTC
.	many	TRBV7-9	TRBJ1-5	CASSPRGTNQPQHF	TGTGCCAGCAGCCCCCGGGGCACAAATCAGCCCCAGCATTTT
.	.	TRBV7-6	TRBJ1-3	CASSFPGQTGGNTIYF	TGTGCCAGCAGCTTCCCCGGACAGACGGGCGGAAACACCATATATTTT
.	.	TRBV30	TRBJ1-2	CAWSFGGNYGYTF	TGTGCCTGGAGTTTCGGGGGTAACTATGGCTACACCTTC
.	.	TRBV28	TRBJ1-1	CASSLIGQGQMNTEAFF	TGTGCCAGCTCACTAATCGGGCAGGGACAAATGAACACTGAAGCTTTCTTT
.	few	TRBV2	TRBJ1-6	CTTLRARNSPLHF	TGTACCACCCTCAGGGCGCGGAATTCACCCCTCCACTTT
TRBD2	.	TRBV18	TRBJ2-5	CASSPRLASGETQYF	TGTGCCAGCTCACCAAGACTAGCGTCTGGAGAGACCCAGTACTTC
TRBD2	.	TRBV6-5	TRBJ2-7	CASSYSKGAGGYF	TGTGCCAGCAGTTACTCGAAAGGAGCGGGAGGATACTTC
.	.	TRBV30	TRBJ2-7	CAWTSALYEQYF	TGTGCCTGGACATCGGCACTCTACGAGCAGTACTTC
.	few	TRBV20-1	TRBJ1-4	CSAYDSPAVTNEKLFF	TGCAGTGCTTACGACAGCCCGGCGGTAACTAATGAAAAACTGTTTTTT
TRBD2	few	TRBV20-1	TRBJ2-7	CSASGRPYEQYF	TGCAGTGCTAGCGGGAGGCCCTACGAGCAGTACTTC
.	.	TRBV7-2	TRBJ1-3	CASSFRPATGNTIYF	TGTGCCAGCAGCTTCAGGCCGGCGACTGGAAACACCATATATTTT
TRBD2	.	TRBV5-1	TRBJ2-3	CASSFGLDRTDTQYF	TGCGCCAGCAGCTTCGGACTAGATCGCACAGATACGCAGTATTTT
TRBD1	few	TRBV7-3	TRBJ2-2	CASSLNRGQGELFF	TGTGCCAGCAGCTTAAACAGGGGGCAAGGGGAGCTGTTTTTT
TRBD2	many	TRBV20-1	TRBJ2-5	CSASRTSGVRLTQETQYF	TGCAGTGCTAGTAGGACTAGCGGGGTTCGACTGACTCAAGAGACCCAGTACTTC
.	few	TRBV12-3/TRBV12-4	TRBJ1-4	CASSTYGPSVKLFF	TGTGCCAGCAGTACCTACGGTCCCTCGGTAAAACTGTTTTTT
TRBD1	few	TRBV5-1	TRBJ1-2	CASSPWPGQGGGNYGYTF	TGCGCCAGCAGCCCGTGGCCGGGACAGGGTGGCGGAAACTATGGCTACACCTTC
.	many	TRBV12-3/TRBV12-4	TRBJ2-5	CASSLARWETQYF	TGTGCCAGCAGCTTAGCGCGATGGGAGACCCAGTACTTC
TRBD1	.	TRBV5-1	TRBJ1-6	CASRREQGADSPLHF	TGCGCCAGCAGACGTGAACAGGGGGCGGATTCACCCCTCCACTTT
.	few	TRBV7-2	TRBJ1-2	CASSLIAASYGYTF	TGTGCCAGCAGCTTAATCGCAGCCTCCTATGGCTACACCTTC
.	.	TRBV5-5	TRBJ1-4	CASSSGLSDEKLFF	TGTGCCAGCAGTTCGGGGTTGTCGGATGAAAAACTGTTTTTT
TRBD1	.	TRBV5-4	TRBJ1-2	CASIAQGGGYTF	TGTGCCAGCATCGCTCAGGGGGGCGGCTACACCTTC
.	.	TRBV6-1	TRBJ1-1	CASSESQATEAFF	TGTGCCAGCAGTGAAAGCCAGGCCACTGAAGCTTTCTTT
TRBD2	.	TRBV15	TRBJ2-1	CATSRGLAGRIEQFF	TGTGCCACCAGCAGAGGGCTAGCGGGAAGGATTGAGCAGTTCTTC
.	few	TRBV5-1	TRBJ1-2	CASSSQGRGLSYTF	TGTGCCAGCAGCTCACAGGGACGCGGCCTTAGCTACACCTTC
TRBD1	few	TRBV6-2/TRBV6-3	TRBJ1-5	CASSVDRGGPQHF	TGTGCCAGCAGTGTGGACAGGGGTGGGCCCCAGCATTTT
.	many	TRBV11-2	TRBJ2-5	CASSLDRKETQYF	TGTGCCAGCAGCTTAGACAGAAAGGAGACCCAGTACTTC
TRBD2	few	TRBV6-5	TRBJ2-2	CASSYRQAGDTGELFF	TGTGCCAGCAGTTACCGGCAAGCGGGAGACACCGGGGAGCTGTTTTTT
.	.	TRBV7-9	TRBJ2-7	CASSLGEGGYEQYF	TGTGCCAGCAGCTTGGGAGAGGGTGGATACGAGCAGTACTTC
.	.	TRBV6-4	TRBJ1-1	CASSYSTWKMNTEAFF	TGTGCCAGCAGTTACTCGACTTGGAAGATGAACACTGAAGCTTTCTTT
.	many	TRBV6-1	TRBJ1-2	CASGGQTGNGYTF	TGTGCCAGCGGAGGACAGACGGGGAATGGCTACACCTTC
.	many	TRBV28	TRBJ1-5	CASSQNQPQHF	TGTGCCAGCAGCCAAAATCAGCCCCAGCATTTT
TRBD2	.	TRBV2	TRBJ2-7	CASSDGGVGEQYF	TGTGCCAGCAGTGACGGGGGGGTGGGCGAGCAGTACTTC
TRBD2	.	TRBV5-5	TRBJ2-5	CASSLTTSGWYF	TGTGCCAGCAGCTTGACGACTAGCGGGTGGTACTTC
.	.	TRBV6-2/TRBV6-3	TRBJ1-3	CASSRGTAYSGNTIYF	TGTGCCAGCAGCCGGGGGACGGCTTACTCCGGAAACACCATATATTTT